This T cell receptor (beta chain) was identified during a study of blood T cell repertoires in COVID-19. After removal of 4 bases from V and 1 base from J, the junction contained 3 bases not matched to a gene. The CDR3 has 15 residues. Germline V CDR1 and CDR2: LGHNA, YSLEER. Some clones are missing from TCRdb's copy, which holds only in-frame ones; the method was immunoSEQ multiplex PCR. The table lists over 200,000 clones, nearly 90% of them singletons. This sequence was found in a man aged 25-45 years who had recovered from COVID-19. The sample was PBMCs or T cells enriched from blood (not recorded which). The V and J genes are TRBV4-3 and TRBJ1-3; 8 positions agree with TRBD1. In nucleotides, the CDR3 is TGCGCCAGCAGCCTGGACAGGGCATCTGGAAACACCATATATTTT. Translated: CASSLDRASGNTIYF.